These T cell receptor beta chains were read from a single sample in a study of patients and donors after allogeneic stem cell transplantation. MiXCR, applied by TCRdb to the RT-PCR reads, yields one record per CDR3 protein. The repertoire consists of about 960,000 distinct CDR3 sequences, with under 20% occurring once and the leading ten covering around 6%. Sequencing input: blood, either unsorted or a sorted T cell fraction (not recorded which). These receptors all come from a human donor who was either an allogeneic HSCT recipient or a stem cell or donor lymphocyte infusion donor (not recorded which). It is not recorded whose cells these are; they may come from a transplant donor. CDR3s include the opening cysteine and the closing phenylalanine or tryptophan. D genes are given only for firm matches. Only part of the rows carry a size: once, few, many, or a class if the clone is expanded.

V gene	D gene	J gene	clone size	CDR3 protein	CDR3 DNA
TRBV20-1	TRBD2	TRBJ2-3	many	CSARGLADPTDTQYF	TGCAGTGCTAGGGGACTAGCGGACCCCACAGATACGCAGTATTTT
TRBV12-3/TRBV12-4	-	TRBJ1-1	few	CASSRHYTEAFF	TGTGCCAGCAGCAGACACTACACTGAAGCTTTCTTT
TRBV27	TRBD1	TRBJ2-1	-	CASPLGTGEIVEQFF	TGTGCCAGCCCTTTGGGGACAGGTGAGATTGTTGAGCAGTTCTTC
TRBV7-2	-	TRBJ1-4	few	CASSRRDGLEKLFF	TGTGCCAGCAGTAGGAGGGACGGTTTGGAAAAACTGTTTTTT
TRBV9	TRBD1	TRBJ2-5	few	CASSAWTGSETQYF	TGTGCCAGCAGCGCCTGGACAGGGTCAGAGACCCAGTACTTC
TRBV2	-	TRBJ1-2	-	CASSTEGDYGYTF	TGTGCCAGCTCGACCGAAGGGGACTATGGCTACACCTTC
TRBV4-1	-	TRBJ1-1	many	CASSQGENTEAFF	TGCGCCAGCAGCCAAGGTGAGAACACTGAAGCTTTCTTT
TRBV10-3	-	TRBJ2-7	many	CAIGVGAYEQYF	TGTGCCATCGGGGTCGGAGCCTACGAGCAGTACTTC
TRBV5-1	-	TRBJ2-1	many	CASSSGRNEQFF	TGCGCCAGCAGCTCCGGCCGGAATGAGCAGTTCTTC
TRBV4-2	-	TRBJ2-7	-	CASSQVGPYEQYF	TGTGCCAGCAGCCAAGTCGGGCCCTACGAGCAGTACTTC
TRBV5-6	TRBD1	TRBJ2-7	few	CASRPRTGVYEQYF	TGTGCCAGCAGACCGAGGACAGGGGTTTACGAGCAGTACTTC
TRBV13	TRBD1	TRBJ2-4	few	CASSLGPSQGIIAKNIQYF	TGTGCCAGCAGCTTAGGCCCCTCACAGGGGATTATAGCCAAAAACATTCAGTACTTC